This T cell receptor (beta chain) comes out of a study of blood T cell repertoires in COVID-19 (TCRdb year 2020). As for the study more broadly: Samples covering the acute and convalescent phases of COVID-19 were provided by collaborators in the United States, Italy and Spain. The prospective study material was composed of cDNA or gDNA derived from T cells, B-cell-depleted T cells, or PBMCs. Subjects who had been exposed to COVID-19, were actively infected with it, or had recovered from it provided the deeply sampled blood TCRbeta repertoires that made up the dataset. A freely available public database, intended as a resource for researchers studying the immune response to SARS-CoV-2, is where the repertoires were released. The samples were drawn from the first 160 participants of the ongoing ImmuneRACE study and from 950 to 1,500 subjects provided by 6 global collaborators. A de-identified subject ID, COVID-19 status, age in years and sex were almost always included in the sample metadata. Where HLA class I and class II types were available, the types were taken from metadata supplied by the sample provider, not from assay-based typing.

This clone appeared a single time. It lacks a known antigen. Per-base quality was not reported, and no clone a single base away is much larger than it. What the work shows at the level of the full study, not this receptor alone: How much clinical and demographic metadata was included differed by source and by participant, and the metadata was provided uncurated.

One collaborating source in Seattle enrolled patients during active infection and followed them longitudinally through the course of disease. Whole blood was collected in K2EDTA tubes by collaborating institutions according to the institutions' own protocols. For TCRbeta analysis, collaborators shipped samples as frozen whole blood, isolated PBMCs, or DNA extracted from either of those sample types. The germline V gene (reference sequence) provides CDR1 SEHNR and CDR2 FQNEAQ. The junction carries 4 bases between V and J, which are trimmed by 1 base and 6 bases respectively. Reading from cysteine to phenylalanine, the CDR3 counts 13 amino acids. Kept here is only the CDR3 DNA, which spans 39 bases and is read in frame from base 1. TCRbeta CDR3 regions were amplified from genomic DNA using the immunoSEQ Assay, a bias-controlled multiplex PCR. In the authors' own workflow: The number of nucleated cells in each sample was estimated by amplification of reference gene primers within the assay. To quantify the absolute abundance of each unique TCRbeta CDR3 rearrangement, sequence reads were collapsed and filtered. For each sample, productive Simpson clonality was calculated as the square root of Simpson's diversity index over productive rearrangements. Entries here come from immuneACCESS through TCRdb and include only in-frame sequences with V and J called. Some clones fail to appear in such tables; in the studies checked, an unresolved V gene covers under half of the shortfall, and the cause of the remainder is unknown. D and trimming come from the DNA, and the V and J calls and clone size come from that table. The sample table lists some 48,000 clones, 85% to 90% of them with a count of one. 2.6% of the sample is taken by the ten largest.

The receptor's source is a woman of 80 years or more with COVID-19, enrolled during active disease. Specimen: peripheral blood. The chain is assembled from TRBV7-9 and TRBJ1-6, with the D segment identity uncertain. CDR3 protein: CASSLVLNSPLHF. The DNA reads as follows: TGTGCCAGCAGCTTAGTACTTAATTCACCCCTCCACTTT.